A single sample is the source of the 18 T cell receptor beta chains below, sequenced in a study of cytomegalovirus exposure and HLA in healthy donors. A multiplex PCR was run with 60 Vbeta primers and 13 Jbeta primers. Sequenced by immunoSEQ multiplex PCR; TCRdb stores in-frame clones only, minus some. Here the sample spans around 170,000 clones, around 73% being singletons. The sample was PBMCs. The receptor source for this set is a man aged 55-75 years in good health and CMV-seronegative.

The rearrangement links TRBV7-2 to TRBJ2-3; a possible D gene is TRBD1 (6 bases). Germline loops: CDR1 SGHTA, CDR2 FQGNSA. The CDR3 has 15 amino acids. The V end lost 3 bases, the J end lost 0 bases, and 10 bases lay between the germline ends. CDR3 DNA: TGTGCCAGCAGCTTTTCGCAGGGGAGCACAGATACGCAGTATTTT. Translated: CASSFSQGSTDTQYF.

The chain links TRBV6-6 to TRBJ2-7, with TRBD1 identical over 7 bases. Germline-derived CDR1 and CDR2 are MNHNY and SVGAGI (reference sequence). Trimming cost V 0 bases and J 7 bases; bases outside gene matches: 9. The CDR3 has 15 residues. The CDR3 here is CASSYSPDRAREQYF. The CDR3 bases are TGTGCCAGCAGTTACTCCCCAGACAGGGCCCGGGAGCAGTACTTC.

To note about this clone: One end of the junction is discordant with germline, which a read error may explain. The gene calls are TRBV5-1 and TRBJ1-2, with TRBD1 as a possible D gene (5 bases). The CDR3 is made up of 15 amino acids. Germline loops: CDR1 SGHRS, CDR2 YFSETQ. The CDR3 region has the DNA TGCGCCAGCAGCCCGGGGGACGGACCTAACTATGGCTACCCCTTC. This translates into CASSPGDGPNYGYPF.

The chain couples TRBV19 to TRBJ2-4; 11 nucleotides agree with TRBD1. CDR3 length: 18 residues. Losses at the gene ends were 4 bases for V and 0 bases for J; bases not matched to a gene: 8. The germline gives CDR1 LNHDA, CDR2 SQIVND (reference sequence). This CDR3 reads CASSTQDRGLLAKNIQYF. The CDR3 DNA reads as TGTGCCAGTAGTACCCAGGACAGGGGGCTTCTAGCCAAAAACATTCAGTACTTC.

The gene calls are TRBV28 and TRBJ1-1, with D possibly being TRBD1 (5 bases). Trimming shortened V by 6 bases and J by 4 bases, and 15 bases separated the two germline ends. This CDR3 is built from 14 residues. The V gene's germline CDR1 is MDHEN and CDR2 SYDVKM. The CDR3: CASRSTPRATEAFF. The CDR3 region has the DNA TGTGCCAGCAGGTCAACCCCCAGGGCCACTGAAGCTTTCTTT.

The chain couples TRBV6-5 to TRBJ1-1; D might be TRBD1 (5 bases). Deletions cut 0 bases from V and 8 bases from J, with 13 bases between. Germline-derived CDR1 and CDR2 are MNHEY and SVGAGI. There are 14 residues in the CDR3. The CDR3 region is CASSYSTSGREAFF. The CDR3 bases are TGTGCCAGCAGTTACTCCACGTCAGGGAGGGAAGCTTTCTTT.

This CDR3 is CASSQVRSGDPYGYTF. The CDR3 DNA sequence: TGTGCCAGCAGCCAAGTTAGGTCCGGAGACCCCTATGGCTACACCTTC. The rearrangement uses TRBV4-2 and TRBJ1-2; D not resolved. Trimming left V 1 base short and J 4 bases short, with 16 bases between. Germline values: CDR1 LGHNA, CDR2 YNFKEQ. The CDR3 has 16 amino acids.

The chain joins TRBV2 to TRBJ1-6; D may be TRBD1 (6 bases). Trimming shortened V by 10 bases and J by 7 bases, and 14 bases separated the two germline ends. Germline CDR1 reads SNHLY; CDR2 reads FYNNEI. The CDR3 consists of 13 residues. The CDR3 is CATKQGRNSPLHF. DNA of the CDR3: TGTGCCACCAAACAGGGCCGCAATTCACCCCTCCACTTT.

The J gene is TRBJ2-7, the V gene TRBV29-1; 9 bases match TRBD1. CDR1 is SQVTM and CDR2 is ANQGSEA in the germline V gene. The CDR3 consists of 14 residues. J was trimmed by 2 bases and V by 6 bases; bases with no gene match: 8. CDR3 nucleotide sequence: TGCAGCGTCTCCCGGACAGGGGTTGCCTACGAGCAGTACTTC. Translating gives CSVSRTGVAYEQYF.

Comment on this clone: One junction end disagrees with the germline gene, perhaps due to a read error. This chain joins TRBV7-9 and TRBJ2-5; 8 nucleotides line up with TRBD2. Germline-derived CDR1 and CDR2 are SEHNR and FQNEAQ (reference sequence). The CDR3 covers 15 residues. In nucleotides, the CDR3 is TGTTCCAGCAGCCCCACTAGCGGAACTCAAGAGACCCAGTACTTC. This codes for CSSSPTSGTQETQYF.

The V call is TRBV6-1, the J call TRBJ2-1; D is ambiguous. Between the trimmed V and J ends, which lost 9 bases and 1 base, there was a span of 13 bases. Germline assignment: CDR1 MNHNS and CDR2 SASEGT. The CDR3 is 14 amino acids. The CDR3 nucleotides are TGTGCCAGTATGGAGAGTGGGTCCTACAATGAGCAGTTCTTC. Residues: CASMESGSYNEQFF.

This rearrangement joins TRBV30 to TRBJ1-4; D not certain. There are 15 residues in the CDR3. The germline CDR1 and CDR2 sequences are GTSNPN and SVGIG (reference sequence). Trimming took 1 base from V and 3 from J, leaving 12 bases between them. CDR3: CAWSGKPSANEKLFF. DNA of the CDR3: TGTGCCTGGAGTGGAAAGCCGAGCGCTAATGAAAAACTGTTTTTT.

This chain connects TRBV14 to TRBJ1-1, with 10 bases fitting TRBD1. Germline V gene sequence: CDR1 SGHDN, CDR2 FVKESK. The CDR3 covers 17 residues. V trimming: 1 base; J trimming: 4 bases; junction bases outside the gene matches: 9. The CDR3 spells CASSQGPGQGRGTEAFF. In DNA, the CDR3 is TGTGCCAGCAGCCAAGGGCCGGGACAGGGGAGGGGCACTGAAGCTTTCTTT.

The rearrangement links TRBV11-2 to TRBJ2-7; TRBD1 agrees at 8 bases. Trimming cost V 6 bases and J 6 bases; bases outside gene matches: 7. CDR3 size: 13 residues. Germline V gene lookup returns CDR1 SGHAT and CDR2 FQNNGV. DNA for the CDR3: TGTGCCAGCAGTGAACAGGGGGAGGTCGAGCAGTACTTC. Translated: CASSEQGEVEQYF.

This clone was observed a few times. The chain combines TRBV6-1 with TRBJ2-7, with a tentative D call TRBD2 (6 bases). Between the trimmed V and J ends, which lost 1 base and 2 bases, there was a span of 12 bases. Germline values: CDR1 MNHNS, CDR2 SASEGT. The CDR3 consists of 15 residues. CDR3 DNA sequence: TGTGCCAGCAGTGAAGTGGGGGACTGGCCCTACGAGCAGTACTTC. As protein: CASSEVGDWPYEQYF.

The chain is built from TRBV13 and TRBJ2-7; 8 bases are a match to TRBD1. The CDR3 totals 16 residues. Per germline, CDR1 PRHDT and CDR2 FYEKMQ (reference sequence). The V segment lost 5 bases and the J segment 1 base; nucleotides outside the gene matches: 10. This CDR3 is CASSPAGQGASYEQYF. The CDR3 nucleotides are TGTGCCAGCAGCCCCGCAGGACAGGGAGCTTCCTACGAGCAGTACTTC.

This clone was seen a handful of times. An end of the junction does not agree with germline; a read error may underlie this. The rearrangement links TRBV6-1 to TRBJ1-2, with 10 bases that match TRBD1. CDR1 and CDR2 from the germline V gene are MNHNS and SASEGT. The CDR3 consists of 13 residues. CDR3 region: CASSEGQGNGYPF. DNA of the CDR3: TGTGCCAGCAGTGAGGGACAGGGGAATGGCTACCCCTTC.

CDR3 DNA sequence: TGTGCCAGCAGTTTACCCTGGACAGCGGCTAACTATGGCTACACCTTC. Translation gives CASSLPWTAANYGYTF. The chain employs TRBV27 and TRBJ1-2, with D possibly matching TRBD1 (6 bases). Trimming removed 2 bases from V and 0 bases from J, with 13 bases in between. CDR1 and CDR2 (germline): MNHEY, SMNVEV (reference sequence). This CDR3 contains 16 residues.